These T cell receptor beta chains were read from a single sample in a study of cytomegalovirus exposure and HLA in healthy donors. Produced via immunoSEQ multiplex PCR; TCRdb's table is partial and in-frame only. Here the sample spans a few hundred thousand clones, around nine tenths being singletons. Sequencing was performed on PBMCs. All receptors come from a woman under 30 in good health and CMV-seronegative. The CDR3 runs from the conserved cysteine through the conserved F or W. D genes are given only for firm matches. Not all rows give a size; the values are once, few, many and, for expanded clones, a class.

j_call | v_call | clone_size | d_call | cdr3_aa | cdr3_nt
TRBJ1-2 | TRBV5-6 | once | TRBD1 | CASSGGTGGPYYGYTF | TGTGCCAGCAGCGGGGGGACAGGGGGGCCCTATTATGGCTACACCTTC
TRBJ2-5 | TRBV29-1 | once | TRBD1 | CSVLTGGETQYF | TGCAGCGTCCTCACAGGGGGGGAGACCCAGTACTTC
TRBJ1-5 | TRBV27 | once | NA | CASSQTGTGVRPQHF | TGTGCCAGCAGTCAAACCGGGACGGGGGTTAGGCCCCAGCATTTT
TRBJ2-1 | TRBV7-9 | NA | TRBD1 | CASSPGTGTYNEQFF | TGTGCCAGCAGCCCGGGGACAGGGACCTACAATGAGCAGTTCTTC
TRBJ2-7 | TRBV7-3 | NA | TRBD2 | CASSFGGGSYEQYF | TGTGCCAGCAGCTTTGGGGGGGGATCCTACGAGCAGTACTTC
TRBJ1-4 | TRBV9 | NA | TRBD1 | CASSVAGQGVEKLFF | TGTGCCAGCAGCGTCGCGGGACAGGGGGTTGAAAAACTGTTTTTT
TRBJ2-7 | TRBV9 | NA | NA | CASSANSYEQYF | TGTGCCAGCAGCGCCAACTCCTACGAGCAGTACTTC
TRBJ2-7 | TRBV9 | NA | NA | CASSPTDSYEQYF | TGTGCCAGCAGCCCCACGGACAGTTACGAGCAGTACTTC
TRBJ2-3 | TRBV19 | NA | TRBD2 | CASSVGSGVFSDTQYF | TGTGCCAGTAGTGTGGGTAGCGGGGTTTTTTCAGATACGCAGTATTTT
TRBJ1-5 | TRBV2 | NA | NA | CASSGGRNQPQHF | TGTGCCAGCAGTGGGGGCCGTAATCAGCCCCAGCATTTT
TRBJ2-2 | TRBV4-2 | NA | TRBD2 | CASSQDLSSGGFFTGELFF | TGTGCCAGCAGCCAAGATTTGAGTAGCGGGGGGTTCTTCACCGGGGAGCTGTTTTTT
TRBJ2-1 | TRBV15 | NA | TRBD2 | CATSRGERGGYEQFF | TGTGCCACCAGCAGAGGGGAGCGGGGGGGCTATGAGCAGTTCTTC
TRBJ2-7 | TRBV5-1 | NA | NA | CASSWTGTYEQYF | TGCGCCAGCAGCTGGACTGGGACCTACGAGCAGTACTTC
TRBJ1-2 | TRBV29-1 | NA | NA | CSVEDLEGGYTF | TGCAGCGTTGAAGATTTGGAGGGAGGCTACACCTTC
TRBJ2-2 | TRBV7-3 | NA | NA | CASSLMGLDTGELFF | TGTGCCAGCAGCTTAATGGGACTGGACACCGGGGAGCTGTTTTTT
TRBJ2-2 | TRBV2 | NA | NA | CASRPGVTGELFF | TGTGCCAGCCGCCCGGGAGTTACCGGGGAGCTGTTTTTT
TRBJ2-3 | TRBV5-1 | NA | TRBD2 | CASSTGLAGSTDTQYF | TGCGCCAGCAGCACGGGACTAGCAGGTAGCACAGATACGCAGTATTTT
TRBJ1-2 | TRBV27 | NA | NA | CASSQRGEAVKGYTF | TGTGCCAGCAGCCAACGGGGGGAGGCGGTTAAAGGCTACACCTTC
TRBJ2-5 | TRBV18 | NA | TRBD2 | CASTGLVGETQYF | TGTGCCAGCACGGGACTAGTGGGGGAGACCCAGTACTTC
TRBJ1-4 | TRBV10-3 | NA | NA | CAISELKGLELFF | TGTGCCATCAGTGAACTTAAGGGACTTGAACTGTTTTTT
TRBJ2-5 | TRBV2 | NA | TRBD2 | CASSGLAGFETQYF | TGTGCCAGCAGTGGACTAGCGGGGTTTGAGACCCAGTACTTC
TRBJ1-1 | TRBV7-9 | NA | NA | CSSSLKSPAAGGEVEAFF | TGTTCCAGCAGCTTAAAGTCTCCCGCAGCAGGAGGTGAGGTGGAAGCTTTCTTT
TRBJ2-1 | TRBV2 | NA | NA | CASSTTGYNEQFF | TGTGCCAGCAGTACAACAGGGTACAATGAGCAGTTCTTC
TRBJ2-2 | TRBV5-1 | NA | NA | CASSFSGDRTGELFF | TGCGCCAGCAGCTTTTCAGGGGATCGAACCGGGGAGCTGTTTTTT
TRBJ1-2 | TRBV2 | NA | TRBD1 | CASSTQQGAYGYTF | TGTGCCAGCAGTACCCAACAGGGGGCCTATGGCTACACCTTC
TRBJ2-1 | TRBV10-3 | NA | NA | CAISEEGAKNNEQFF | TGTGCCATCAGCGAGGAGGGGGCTAAAAACAATGAGCAGTTCTTC
TRBJ1-6 | TRBV6-5 | once | NA | CASRYRSQGDSPLHF | TGTGCCAGCAGGTACAGATCCCAAGGGGATTCACCCCTCCACTTT
TRBJ2-1 | TRBV7-6 | NA | NA | CASSLGLHYSYNEQFF | TGTGCCAGCAGCTTAGGACTTCACTATTCCTACAATGAGCAGTTCTTC
TRBJ1-2 | TRBV7-9 | NA | NA | CSSSLLVGSYGYTF | TGTTCCAGCAGCTTATTAGTTGGGAGCTATGGCTACACCTTC
TRBJ1-4 | TRBV14 | NA | NA | CASSQDGELFF | TGTGCCAGCAGCCAAGACGGGGAACTGTTTTTT
TRBJ1-2 | TRBV27 | NA | NA | CASSSRRTLANYGYTF | TGTGCCAGCAGTTCGAGGAGGACCTTAGCTAACTATGGCTACACCTTC
TRBJ1-1 | TRBV5-1 | NA | NA | CASSPDGGTEAFF | TGCGCCAGCAGCCCAGATGGCGGCACTGAAGCTTTCTTT
TRBJ2-7 | TRBV11-2 | NA | TRBD1 | CASSQTGGSFRDEQYF | TGTGCCAGCAGCCAGACAGGGGGAAGCTTTCGGGACGAGCAGTACTTC
TRBJ2-5 | TRBV4-2 | NA | TRBD2 | CASSQDRAGGPQETQYF | TGTGCCAGCAGCCAAGATCGGGCGGGGGGTCCTCAAGAGACCCAGTACTTC
TRBJ2-6 | TRBV5-1 | NA | NA | CASTELQGGGANVLTF | TGCGCCAGCACCGAGCTACAGGGTGGTGGGGCCAACGTCCTGACTTTC
TRBJ1-2 | TRBV2 | NA | NA | CASSVPGVVDGYTF | TGTGCCAGCAGTGTCCCAGGGGTTGTCGATGGCTACACCTTC